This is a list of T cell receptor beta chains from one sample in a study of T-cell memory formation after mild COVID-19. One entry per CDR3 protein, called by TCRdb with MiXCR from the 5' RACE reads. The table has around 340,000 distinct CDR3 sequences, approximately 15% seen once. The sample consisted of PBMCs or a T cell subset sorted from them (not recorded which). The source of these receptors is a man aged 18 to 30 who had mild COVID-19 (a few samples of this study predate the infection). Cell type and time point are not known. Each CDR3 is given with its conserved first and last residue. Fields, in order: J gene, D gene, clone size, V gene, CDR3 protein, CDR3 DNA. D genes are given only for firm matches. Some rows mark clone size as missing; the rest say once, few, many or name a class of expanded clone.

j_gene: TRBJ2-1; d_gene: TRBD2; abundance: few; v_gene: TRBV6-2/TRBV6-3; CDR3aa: CASSYSYGGFYNEQFF; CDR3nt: TGTGCCAGCAGTTACTCGTACGGGGGGTTCTACAATGAGCAGTTCTTC
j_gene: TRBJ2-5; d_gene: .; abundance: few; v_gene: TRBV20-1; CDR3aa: CSAIRETQYF; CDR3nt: TGCAGTGCGATTAGAGAGACCCAGTACTTC
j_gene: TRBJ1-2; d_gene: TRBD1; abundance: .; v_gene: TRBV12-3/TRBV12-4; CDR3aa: CASSNGQGAGYTF; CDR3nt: TGTGCCAGCAGTAATGGACAGGGGGCTGGCTACACCTTC
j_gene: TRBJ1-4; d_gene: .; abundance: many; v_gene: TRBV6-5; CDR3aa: CASSSTSTNEKLFF; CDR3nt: TGTGCCAGCAGTTCAACGTCAACTAATGAAAAACTGTTTTTT
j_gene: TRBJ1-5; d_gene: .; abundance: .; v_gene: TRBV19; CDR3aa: CASSLHLGTDSNQPQHF; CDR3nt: TGTGCCAGTAGTCTCCACCTCGGGACGGATAGCAATCAGCCCCAGCATTTT
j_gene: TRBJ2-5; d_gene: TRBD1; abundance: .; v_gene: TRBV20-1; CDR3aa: CSAGGRQGVGTQYF; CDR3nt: TGCAGTGCTGGGGGCCGACAGGGGGTAGGGACCCAGTACTTC
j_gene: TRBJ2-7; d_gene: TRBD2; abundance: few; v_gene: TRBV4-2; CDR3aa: CASSQDLSSGEMSYEQYF; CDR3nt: TGTGCCAGCAGCCAAGATTTGAGTAGCGGGGAAATGTCCTACGAGCAGTACTTC
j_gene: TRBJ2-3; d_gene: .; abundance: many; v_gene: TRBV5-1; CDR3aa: CASSLWSDTQYF; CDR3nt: TGCGCCAGCAGCTTGTGGTCAGATACGCAGTATTTT
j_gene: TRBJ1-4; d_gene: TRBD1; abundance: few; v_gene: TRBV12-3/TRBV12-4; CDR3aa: CASTFAGTDEKLFF; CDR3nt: TGTGCCAGCACTTTCGCCGGGACAGACGAAAAACTGTTTTTT
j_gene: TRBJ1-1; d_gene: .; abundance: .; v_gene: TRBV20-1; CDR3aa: CSARLGFSFRGEAFF; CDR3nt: TGCAGTGCTCGTCTAGGGTTCTCGTTTCGCGGGGAAGCTTTCTTT
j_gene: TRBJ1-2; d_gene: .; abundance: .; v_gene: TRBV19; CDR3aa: CASSMKGTHYGYTF; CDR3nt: TGTGCCAGTAGTATGAAAGGGACCCACTATGGCTACACCTTC
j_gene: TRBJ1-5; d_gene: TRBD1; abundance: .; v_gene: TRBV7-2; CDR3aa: CASSSATGVDQPQHF; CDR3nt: TGTGCCAGCAGCTCGGCGACAGGGGTAGATCAGCCCCAGCATTTT
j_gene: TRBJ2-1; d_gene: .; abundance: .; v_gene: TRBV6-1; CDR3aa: CASRDLAYSYNEQFF; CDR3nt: TGTGCCAGCAGGGACCTAGCGTACTCCTACAATGAGCAGTTCTTC
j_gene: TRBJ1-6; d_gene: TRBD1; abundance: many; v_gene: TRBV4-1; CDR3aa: CASSRSEGTANSPLHF; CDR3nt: TGCGCCAGCAGCCGGAGCGAAGGGACAGCGAATTCACCCCTCCACTTT
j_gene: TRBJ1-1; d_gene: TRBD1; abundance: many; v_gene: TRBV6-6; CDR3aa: CASSPLGQGGKAFF; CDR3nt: TGTGCCAGCAGTCCCCTCGGACAGGGTGGGAAGGCTTTCTTT
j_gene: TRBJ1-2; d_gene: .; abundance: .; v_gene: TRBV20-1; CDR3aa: CSARPPTVNYGYTF; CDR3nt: TGCAGTGCTAGACCCCCCACGGTAAACTATGGCTACACCTTC
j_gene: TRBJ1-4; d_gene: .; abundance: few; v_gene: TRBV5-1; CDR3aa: CASSFGAAVREKLFF; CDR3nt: TGCGCCAGCAGCTTCGGTGCAGCAGTACGTGAAAAACTGTTTTTT
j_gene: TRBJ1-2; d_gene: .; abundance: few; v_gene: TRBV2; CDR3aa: CASSVTELDGYTF; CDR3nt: TGTGCCAGCAGTGTAACGGAACTAGATGGCTACACCTTC
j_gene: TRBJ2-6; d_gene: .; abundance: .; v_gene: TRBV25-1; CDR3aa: CASSSLGRTGANVLTF; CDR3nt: TGTGCCAGCAGCTCCCTCGGGCGGACTGGGGCCAACGTCCTGACTTTC
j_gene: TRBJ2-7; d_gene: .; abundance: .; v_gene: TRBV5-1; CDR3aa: CASSQKDRNYEQYF; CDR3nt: TGCGCCAGCAGCCAGAAAGACAGGAACTACGAGCAGTACTTC
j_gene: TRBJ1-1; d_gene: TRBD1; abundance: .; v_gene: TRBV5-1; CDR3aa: CASSFYRGDTEAFF; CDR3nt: TGCGCCAGCAGCTTCTACAGGGGGGACACTGAAGCTTTCTTT
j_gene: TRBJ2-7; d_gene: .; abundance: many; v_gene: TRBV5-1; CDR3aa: CASSFGSYEQYF; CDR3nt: TGCGCCAGCAGCTTTGGGAGCTACGAGCAGTACTTC
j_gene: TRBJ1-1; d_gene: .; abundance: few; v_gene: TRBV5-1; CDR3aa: CASSLVTAENTEAFF; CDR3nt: TGCGCCAGCAGCTTGGTAACTGCAGAGAACACTGAAGCTTTCTTT
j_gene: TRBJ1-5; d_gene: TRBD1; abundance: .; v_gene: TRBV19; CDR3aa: CASSNRGYNQPQHF; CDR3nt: TGTGCCAGTAGCAACAGGGGGTACAATCAGCCCCAGCATTTT
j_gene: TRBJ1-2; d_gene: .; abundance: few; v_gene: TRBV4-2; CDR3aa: CASSQERGRAYGYTF; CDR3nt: TGTGCCAGCAGCCAAGAAAGGGGAAGGGCCTATGGCTACACCTTC
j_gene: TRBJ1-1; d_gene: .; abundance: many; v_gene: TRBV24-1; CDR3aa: CATSAGAYTEAFF; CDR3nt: TGTGCCACCAGTGCAGGGGCGTATACTGAAGCTTTCTTT
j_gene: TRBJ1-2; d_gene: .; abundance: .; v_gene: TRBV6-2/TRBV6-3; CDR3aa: CASSLNGDYGYTF; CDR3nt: TGTGCCAGCAGTTTAAACGGAGACTATGGCTACACCTTC